The rows below give T cell receptor beta chains drawn from one sample of a study of T-cell memory formation after mild COVID-19. TCRdb analysed the 5' RACE reads with MiXCR anew, one entry per CDR3 protein. The table has 75,000 to 90,000 distinct CDR3 sequences, approximately 13% seen once. Sequenced material: PBMCs or a T cell subset sorted from them (not recorded which). The receptors here all came from an adult woman who had mild COVID-19 (a few samples of this study predate the infection). Cell type and time point are not known. CDR3s include the opening cysteine and the closing phenylalanine or tryptophan.

>TRBV11-2
CASSFGTAPSYEQYF
>TRBV3-1
CASSQADEVSLIAQYF
>TRBV7-6
CASSSGQGSSGNTIYF
>TRBV5-1
CASSVDTHSGSSYNEQFF
>TRBV6-5
CASSLAGGSVTDTQYF
>TRBV20-1
CSAREGYSYEQYF
>TRBV4-1
CASSPGGSDSTDTQYF
>TRBV5-5
CASSPSGGSPYEQYF
>TRBV20-1
CSARRTSGISNEQFF
>TRBV5-1
CASSLVWLAGDNEQFF
>TRBV20-1
CSAAGASTDTQYF
>TRBV5-6
CASSPGGQPYEQYF
>TRBV20-1
CSARDRDQVYEQYF
>TRBV7-8
CASSLSTVDHYGYTF
>TRBV5-1
CASSLEGQGVDTQYF
>TRBV4-1
CASILSIGAGRDGYTF
>TRBV5-1
CASSEYTANTEAFF
>TRBV29-1
CSVHTWTRGSYEQYF
>TRBV9
CASSVGKVGEQYF
>TRBV25-1
CASRPDGLSPSYEQYF
>TRBV7-9
CASSLVTGGNTEAFF
>TRBV7-6
CASSLSGSGNNEQFF
>TRBV7-4
CASNPTSGRNPTNTGELFF
>TRBV6-4
CASSLAGPGDEQFF
>TRBV7-2
CASSLTVNTGELFF
>TRBV9
CASSVDGFTDTQYF